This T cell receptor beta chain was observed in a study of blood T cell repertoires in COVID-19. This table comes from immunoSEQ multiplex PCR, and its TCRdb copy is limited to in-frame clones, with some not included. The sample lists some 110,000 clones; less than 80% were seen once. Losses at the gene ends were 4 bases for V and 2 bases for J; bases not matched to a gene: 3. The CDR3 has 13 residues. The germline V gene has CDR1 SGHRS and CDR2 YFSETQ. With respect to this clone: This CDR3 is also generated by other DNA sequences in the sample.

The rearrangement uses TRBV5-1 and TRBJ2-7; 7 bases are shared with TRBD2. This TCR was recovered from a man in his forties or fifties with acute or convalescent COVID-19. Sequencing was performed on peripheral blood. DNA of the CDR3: TGCGCCAGCAGCCCAGGACTAGCCTACGAGCAGTACTTC. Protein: CASSPGLAYEQYF.